Shown below are 20 T cell receptor beta chains from a single sample sequenced in a study of cytomegalovirus exposure and HLA in healthy donors (dated by TCRdb to 2015 to 2018). Libraries were prepared through the immunoSEQ multiplex PCR assay. A mixture of 60 forward primers for TCR Vbeta segments and 13 reverse primers for TCR Jbeta segments was used in the multiplex PCR. Entries here come from immuneACCESS through TCRdb and include only in-frame sequences with V and J called. Some clones fail to appear in such tables; in the studies checked, an unresolved V gene covers under half of the shortfall, and the cause of the remainder is unknown. The sample table shows 95,000 to 150,000 clones, and roughly 17% are seen once. Less than 3.5% of the sample is held by the ten biggest clonotypes. The sample comprised PBMCs. These receptors were taken from a female donor in good health and CMV-seropositive.

The chain uses TRBV12-5 and TRBJ2-5; TRBD2 might be the D (5 bases). The V gene lost 2 bases and the J gene lost 3 bases, with 16 bases spanning the gap. Germline V CDR1 and CDR2: LGHNT, FRNRAP. CDR3 length equals 16 residues. CDR3 in amino acids: CASGLWVGVGEETQYF. The CDR3 bases are TGTGCTAGTGGTTTGTGGGTCGGGGTCGGTGAAGAGACCCAGTACTTC.

This clone was recorded a few times. CDR3: CASSKKAGTSFGKGDTQYF. DNA of the CDR3: TGTGCCAGCAGTAAAAAAGCCGGGACTAGTTTTGGGAAGGGAGATACGCAGTATTTT. V gene TRBV27 combines with J gene TRBJ2-3; 8 nucleotides agree with TRBD2. CDR3 size: 19 residues. Trimming took 5 bases from V and 5 from J; bases not matched to a gene: 21. CDR1 is MNHEY and CDR2 is SMNVEV in the germline V gene (reference sequence).

This rearrangement joins TRBV5-1 to TRBJ2-3; the D gene is possibly TRBD1 (6 bases). The germline V gene has CDR1 SGHRS and CDR2 YFSETQ. CDR3 length: 14 amino acids. The V gene lost 5 bases and the J gene lost 4 bases, with 14 bases spanning the gap. DNA of the CDR3: TGCGCCAGCAGTGGCAGGGGATGGGCAGATACGCAGTATTTT. It yields the protein CASSGRGWADTQYF.

This chain joins TRBV4-2 and TRBJ2-7, with a tentative D call TRBD1 (6 bases). The CDR3 has 13 amino acids. Trimming pared 4 bases from V and 2 bases from J, leaving 9 bases between. Germline V gene lookup returns CDR1 LGHNA and CDR2 YNFKEQ. CDR3 amino acids: CASSLGQTYEQYF. CDR3 DNA sequence: TGTGCCAGCAGCCTCGGACAGACCTACGAGCAGTACTTC.

This chain links TRBV7-9 with TRBJ2-7; 7 bases agree with TRBD2. The CDR3 has 15 residues. Trimming took 4 bases from V and 2 from J; bases not matched to a gene: 8. The V gene's germline CDR1 is SEHNR and CDR2 FQNEAQ (reference sequence). The CDR3 spells CASSYPAGGTYEQYF. CDR3 DNA: TGTGCCAGCAGCTACCCCGCCGGGGGGACCTACGAGCAGTACTTC. Full variable domain (missing parts from reference TRBV7-9 and TRBJ2-7): DTGVSQNPRHKITKRGQNVTFRCDPISEHNRLYWYRQTLGQGPEFLTYFQNEAQLEKSRLLSDRFSAERPKGSFSTLEIQRTEQGDSAMYLCASSYPAGGTYEQYFGPGTRLTVT.

This clone was counted only a few times. J is TRBJ1-5 and V is TRBV28, with TRBD1 matching 11 bases. This CDR3 has 15 amino acids. J was trimmed by 7 bases and V by 5 bases; bases with no gene match: 7. Per the germline V gene, CDR1 is MDHEN and CDR2 is SYDVKM. CDR3 amino acids: CASSIGQGAWQPQHF. In DNA, the CDR3 is TGTGCCAGCAGTATAGGACAGGGGGCATGGCAGCCCCAGCATTTT.

The V gene is TRBV28, the J gene TRBJ1-2; tentative D call: TRBD1 (6 bases). The CDR3 contains 14 residues. Germline V gives CDR1 MDHEN, CDR2 SYDVKM. Trimming shortened V by 7 bases and J by 4 bases, and 16 bases separated the two germline ends. The CDR3: CASTPSIGGYGYTF. CDR3 coding DNA: TGTGCCAGCACCCCGAGTATAGGGGGCTATGGCTACACCTTC.

Only a few counts were recorded for this clone. The rearrangement joins TRBV28 to TRBJ2-2, with 10 positions matching TRBD1. Germline-derived CDR1 and CDR2 are MDHEN and SYDVKM. V lost 6 bases and J lost 7; bases outside the gene matches: 5. The CDR3 loop spans 14 amino acids. CDR3 bases: TGTGCCAGCAGACCGACAGGGGGCAACGGGGAGCTGTTTTTT. It specifies CASRPTGGNGELFF.

This clone was observed a few times. V usage is TRBV14 and J usage is TRBJ1-1; D remains unclear. Germline V gene data show CDR1 as SGHDN and CDR2 as FVKESK. V gave up 0 bases and J gave up 4 bases, with 12 bases separating them. The CDR3 is made up of 15 amino acids. The CDR3 DNA follows: TGTGCCAGCAGCCAAGATTTGTGGGCCAGCACTGAAGCTTTCTTT. Amino acid sequence: CASSQDLWASTEAFF.

The sample holds a few counts of this clone. The J gene is TRBJ1-1, the V gene TRBV30; D remains ambiguous. Trimming shortened V by 4 bases and J by 6 bases, and 24 bases separated the two germline ends. CDR1 is GTSNPN, CDR2 SVGIG, per germline (reference sequence). This CDR3 has 16 residues. As DNA, the CDR3 is TGTGCCTGGAAGGCGGGATTTTTGGGTTTATGGGCTGAAGCTTTCTTT. Its translation is CAWKAGFLGLWAEAFF.

This clone was seen only a few times. CDR3 region: CASSPLAGAHYEQYF. As DNA, the CDR3 is TGTGCCAGTAGTCCTCTAGCGGGAGCTCACTACGAGCAGTACTTC. The chain has TRBV19 and TRBJ2-7; TRBD2 aligns across 10 bases. V lost 5 bases to trimming and J lost 3 bases; unmatched junction nucleotides: 7. The CDR3 runs 15 residues. Germline V lookup: CDR1 LNHDA, CDR2 SQIVND (reference sequence).

This chain joins TRBV5-1 and TRBJ2-5, with unresolved D. There are 13 residues in the CDR3. Germline V gene data show CDR1 as SGHRS and CDR2 as YFSETQ. V dropped 0 bases and J dropped 5 bases, with 8 bases sitting between them. DNA for the CDR3: TGCGCCAGCAGCTTGGACCCCCGGGAGACCCAGTACTTC. Amino acid sequence: CASSLDPRETQYF.

The chain couples TRBV6-1 to TRBJ1-1, with D maybe TRBD1 (6 bases). The CDR3 loop spans 12 amino acids. Trimming removed 7 bases from V and 4 bases from J, with 10 bases in between. The germline V gene has CDR1 MNHNS and CDR2 SASEGT. DNA for the CDR3: TGTGCCAGCATGATAGGGGGCACTGAAGCTTTCTTT. Residues: CASMIGGTEAFF.

This clone occurred a few times. V usage is TRBV6-5 and J usage is TRBJ1-3; D ambiguous. V was pared by 0 bases and J by 3 bases, with 12 bases between. CDR1 and CDR2 from the germline V gene are MNHEY and SVGAGI. The CDR3 extends over 16 amino acids. The CDR3 nucleotides are TGTGCCAGCAGTTACTCGATCTCTGGGCATGGAAACACCATATATTTT. It encodes CASSYSISGHGNTIYF.

This clone appeared a few times. J is TRBJ1-5 and V is TRBV19; D is ambiguous. Germline assignment: CDR1 LNHDA and CDR2 SQIVND (reference sequence). The CDR3 totals 15 residues. The ends were cut back, 3 bases at V and 0 bases at J, with 9 bases in the middle. The CDR3 sequence is CASSIVGHSNQPQHF. The CDR3 DNA reads as TGTGCCAGTAGTATCGTTGGGCATAGCAATCAGCCCCAGCATTTT.

This clone has more than one count but fewer than ten. This chain links TRBV4-3 with TRBJ2-5; 11 bases match TRBD2. CDR3 length equals 19 residues. Germline V gene sequence: CDR1 LGHNA, CDR2 YSLEER. V lost 0 bases, J lost 5 bases, and 14 bases stayed unmatched. CDR3 DNA: TGCGCCAGCAGCCAAGAGGCCCAGAGGGCTAGCGGGAGGACCGAGACCCAGTACTTC. Translation gives CASSQEAQRASGRTETQYF.

V and J are TRBV6-5 and TRBJ1-5, with TRBD1 matching 9 bases. With 5 bases clipped from V and 4 bases from J, the junction kept 6 bases outside the gene matches. This CDR3 contains 15 residues. Germline-derived CDR1 and CDR2 are MNHEY and SVGAGI. The chain's CDR3 is CASSHTGGLNQPQHF. The CDR3 coding sequence is TGTGCCAGCAGTCATACAGGGGGCTTAAATCAGCCCCAGCATTTT.

This clone showed up just a few times. This chain connects TRBV7-2 to TRBJ2-7; the D is unclear. The CDR3 covers 14 residues. The V and J ends lost 3 bases and 4 bases respectively, with 13 bases between them. The germline V gene encodes CDR1 SGHTA and CDR2 FQGNSA. This chain's CDR3 is CASSFLAAQYEQYF. CDR3 sequence (DNA): TGTGCCAGCAGCTTCCTCGCGGCCCAATACGAGCAGTACTTC.

This clone was detected a few times. The chain couples TRBV4-3 to TRBJ1-2; 7 nucleotides agree with TRBD1. J lost 1 base, V lost 0 bases, and 8 bases had no gene match. This CDR3 comprises 17 residues. Germline-derived CDR1 and CDR2 are LGHNA and YSLEER. CDR3: CASSQEPGQVLNYGYTF. The CDR3 nucleotides are TGCGCCAGCAGCCAAGAACCTGGACAGGTCCTTAACTATGGCTACACCTTC.

The V call is TRBV5-1, the J call TRBJ1-5; a weak D match, TRBD1 (6 bases). Trimming removed 10 bases from V and 7 bases from J, with 12 bases in between. Germline CDR1 SGHRS, CDR2 YFSETQ. CDR3 size: 11 residues. The CDR3 here is CAPGGRQPQHF. As DNA, the CDR3 is TGCGCCCCCGGGGGGCGACAGCCCCAGCATTTT.